This TCR beta chain was obtained from a study of blood T cell repertoires in COVID-19. Study as a whole: The samples span acute and convalescent COVID-19 from the United States, Italy and Spain. From T cells, B-cell-depleted T cells, or PBMCs came the material, which was cDNA or gDNA.

Per the study methods: Reference gene primer amplification gave estimated nucleated cell counts. Only in-frame clones appear in the TCRdb table, and some are missing; sequencing was by immunoSEQ multiplex PCR. V and J calls and clone size are copied from that table; D and trimming were computed from the DNA. The sample has roughly 280,000 clones; 75% to 90% are singletons. Germline CDR1 reads SNHLY; CDR2 reads FYNNEI. Trimming at V came to 5 bases and at J to 2 bases, leaving 16 bases not matched to a gene. The CDR3 runs to 19 residues. This chain joins TRBV2 and TRBJ2-7; 12 nucleotides match TRBD2. Sequencing used peripheral blood. This receptor was taken from a woman aged 70-85 years with acute or convalescent COVID-19. The CDR3 bases are TGTGCCAGCAGTTGGTACCCCACTAGCGGGGGGACCCACACCTACGAGCAGTACTTC. It yields the protein CASSWYPTSGGTHTYEQYF.